This T cell receptor (beta chain) was identified during a study of monozygotic twins with inflammatory bowel disease (dated by TCRdb to the late 2010s). For the study in its entirety: A total of some 30 monozygotic twin pairs were included in the full study, comprising nine German pairs (four IBD-concordant, five IBD-discordant) and 19 IBD-discordant Danish pairs. Disease-associated traits were sought mainly through comparisons between IBD patients and their genetically identical healthy co-twins within discordant pairs. Each individual had, on average, about 151 000 unique TCRalpha sequences and 181 000 unique TCRbeta sequences available for analysis. Paper-wide results and their limitations: Concordant and discordant twins showed no difference in repertoire similarity, possibly because of limited statistical power. TCRbeta repertoire diversity, by inverse Simpson index, was decreased in IBD patients compared with their healthy co-twins. Compared with healthy twins, IBD patients shared fewer clonotypes with other individuals, and the difference was most pronounced in patients with signs of disease activity. Distinction between different T cell subtypes could not be achieved in the analysis. The results gave no support for a single strong signal or clonotype linked to IBD. Because patients were on differing immunosuppressive treatments, the repertoires may have picked up extra background noise and inter-individual variability.

The method was 5' RACE. Preparation of each TCR library used about 4,000 ng of total RNA. cDNA was synthesized with SMARTScribe reverse transcriptase in eight separate reactions per sample. Unique molecular identifiers containing a 6-nucleotide sample barcode were introduced through template switching during cDNA synthesis. TCRalpha and TCRbeta cDNA was amplified by two nested PCRs of approximately 17 and 9 cycles, with bead purification after each PCR. Before amplification, the cDNA was treated with uracil DNA-glycosylase and purified using the QIAquick PCR purification kit. In the second PCR, Illumina TruSeq-compatible adapters and sample-specific barcodes were added. TapeStation and Qubit were used to check library quality and concentration, and roughly 4.8 ng of each library went into the pool. Sequencing of the pooled libraries was done on an Illumina HiSeq2500 single-index Rapid Run using custom sequencing primers and 2 x 100 bp reads. The authors' analysis ran thus. MiGEC version 1.2.6 was used for UMI-based consensus assembly to correct PCR and sequencing errors. MiXCR version 2.1.1 handled V(D)J alignment, clonotype assembly and CDR3 extraction. Gene usage, clonotype sharing and MAIT/NKT TCR abundance were normalised by analysing the top 1000, 10 000 and 20 000 clonotypes per sample. After downsampling to 27 000 UMIs, diversity was calculated as the inverse Simpson index using the vegan R package. Statistical testing used paired Mann-Whitney U tests on the discordant twin pairs and applied Benjamini-Hochberg correction for multiple testing. TCRdb reprocessed the reads, and each CDR3 protein sequence is entered once, without DNA. TCRdb assigned the V and J calls; the authors' analysis was not used. This sample's table has entries for more than 300,000 distinct CDR3 sequences. Together, the top ten hold 2.5% to 3% of the sample.

From each donor, a roughly 2.3 ml peripheral blood sample was drawn into PAXgene tubes and stored at -80 degrees C. Without T cell sorting, total RNA was isolated from whole blood using the PAXgene blood miRNA kit on an automated QIAcube. Peripheral blood from monozygotic twin pairs concordant or discordant for inflammatory bowel disease was subjected to deep TCRalpha and TCRbeta repertoire profiling with unique molecular barcoding. Smoking habits were recorded for all twin pairs, and individuals were classified as current, former or never smokers. In the case of this clonotype: Its antigen is currently not known.

The germline V gene (reference sequence) specifies SGHAT as CDR1 and FQDESV as CDR2. Including the terminal cysteine and phenylalanine, the CDR3 comprises 18 residues. The DNA is not on file. The receptor was isolated from a human donor with ulcerative colitis or Crohn's disease, or a healthy co-twin of an affected twin (not recorded which). Sequencing input: blood. The chain couples TRBV11-1 to TRBJ2-1; the D gene TCRdb calls, TRBD1, cannot be checked with no DNA. The CDR3 protein is CASSPRMGGPQSYNEQFF.